This is a list of T cell receptor beta chains from one sample in a study of Graves' ophthalmopathy and Graves' hyperthyroidism. TCRdb reanalysed the multiplex PCR reads using MiXCR and keeps one entry per CDR3 protein. The data show approximately 640,000 distinct CDR3 sequences, with about two fifths seen just once and around 3.3% held by the top ten. Sequences were obtained from peripheral blood. These receptor sequences come from an adult man with Graves' ophthalmopathy. CDR3s include the opening cysteine and the closing phenylalanine or tryptophan.

v_call: TRBV7-9; cdr3_length: 17; j_call: TRBJ1-3; cdr3_aa: CASSPGTGGLHGNTIYF
v_call: TRBV2; cdr3_length: 13; j_call: TRBJ1-5; cdr3_aa: CAWSALGVQPQHF
v_call: TRBV7-3; cdr3_length: 13; j_call: TRBJ2-5; cdr3_aa: CASSLTPGETQYF
v_call: TRBV2; cdr3_length: 14; j_call: TRBJ2-5; cdr3_aa: CASSGATVGQTQYF
v_call: TRBV5-8; cdr3_length: 14; j_call: TRBJ1-6; cdr3_aa: CASSLDTNNSPLHF
v_call: TRBV2; cdr3_length: 16; j_call: TRBJ2-2; cdr3_aa: CASSYPVSGSPGELFF
v_call: TRBV29-1; cdr3_length: 11; j_call: TRBJ1-4; cdr3_aa: CSPGRGEKLFF
v_call: TRBV27; cdr3_length: 14; j_call: TRBJ1-2; cdr3_aa: CASSLGDSGYGYTF
v_call: TRBV7-2; cdr3_length: 15; j_call: TRBJ1-2; cdr3_aa: CASSLRAAIDYGYTF
v_call: TRBV10-3; cdr3_length: 15; j_call: TRBJ1-2; cdr3_aa: CASRKTGVPSSGYTF
v_call: TRBV7-9; cdr3_length: 12; j_call: -; cdr3_aa: CASTFRGDKQFF
v_call: TRBV2; cdr3_length: 16; j_call: TRBJ2-6; cdr3_aa: CASRRTSGGGANVLTF
v_call: TRBV10-3; cdr3_length: 13; j_call: TRBJ1-2; cdr3_aa: CAISELGPGGYTF
v_call: TRBV5-1; cdr3_length: 14; j_call: TRBJ1-1; cdr3_aa: CASSLQSTNTEASF
v_call: TRBV29-1; cdr3_length: 11; j_call: TRBJ2-2; cdr3_aa: CSVLGAGELFF
v_call: TRBV12-3/TRBV12-4; cdr3_length: 14; j_call: TRBJ1-4; cdr3_aa: CASSLSQGYEKLFF
v_call: TRBV6-4; cdr3_length: 12; j_call: TRBJ1-5; cdr3_aa: CAVLPGDQPQHF
v_call: TRBV20-1; cdr3_length: 15; j_call: TRBJ2-5; cdr3_aa: CSAIGVGGDQETQYF
v_call: TRBV7-8; cdr3_length: 14; j_call: TRBJ1-1; cdr3_aa: CASSVQQGNTEAFF
v_call: TRBV12-3/TRBV12-4; cdr3_length: 13; j_call: TRBJ1-1; cdr3_aa: CASSLRGSIEAFF
v_call: TRBV12-3/TRBV12-4; cdr3_length: 15; j_call: TRBJ1-6; cdr3_aa: CASGFGGSYNSPLHF
v_call: TRBV10-3; cdr3_length: 16; j_call: TRBJ1-2; cdr3_aa: CAISEDRTGGSDGYTF
v_call: TRBV11-1; cdr3_length: 21; j_call: TRBJ2-5; cdr3_aa: CASSSSRRLAGDSRDQETQYF
v_call: TRBV9; cdr3_length: 14; j_call: TRBJ2-7; cdr3_aa: CASSVGDSNYEQYF
v_call: TRBV2; cdr3_length: 12; j_call: TRBJ2-5; cdr3_aa: CASQGAGETQYF
v_call: TRBV4-1; cdr3_length: 14; j_call: TRBJ1-4; cdr3_aa: CASSQEDGNEKLFF
v_call: TRBV7-9; cdr3_length: 13; j_call: TRBJ2-3; cdr3_aa: CASSLDTTDTQYF
v_call: TRBV10-3; cdr3_length: 15; j_call: TRBJ1-5; cdr3_aa: CAISEWGRYNQPQHF
v_call: TRBV11-2; cdr3_length: 14; j_call: TRBJ2-2; cdr3_aa: CASKKLAGTGELFF
v_call: TRBV29-1; cdr3_length: 11; j_call: TRBJ1-2; cdr3_aa: CSVTGSDGYTF
v_call: TRBV5-6; cdr3_length: 15; j_call: TRBJ1-2; cdr3_aa: CASSSFDRERNGYTF
v_call: TRBV5-8; cdr3_length: 13; j_call: TRBJ2-5; cdr3_aa: CASSSGSRETQYF
v_call: TRBV7-2; cdr3_length: 17; j_call: TRBJ2-5; cdr3_aa: CASSAGAPGLPKETQYF
v_call: TRBV20-1; cdr3_length: 13; j_call: TRBJ1-5; cdr3_aa: CSAAGEFNQPQHF
v_call: TRBV7-2; cdr3_length: 16; j_call: TRBJ2-5; cdr3_aa: CASRTSGTGNQETQYF
v_call: TRBV4-3; cdr3_length: 17; j_call: TRBJ2-5; cdr3_aa: CASSQDSGRGGQETQYF
v_call: TRBV7-2; cdr3_length: 16; j_call: TRBJ2-2; cdr3_aa: CASRDPGLATTGELFF
v_call: TRBV30; cdr3_length: 12; j_call: TRBJ2-7; cdr3_aa: CAWSFQGGEQYF
v_call: TRBV7-9; cdr3_length: 14; j_call: TRBJ2-7; cdr3_aa: CASSSWDVSYEQYF
v_call: TRBV7-9; cdr3_length: 12; j_call: TRBJ2-7; cdr3_aa: CASSLATYEQYF
v_call: TRBV20-1; cdr3_length: 15; j_call: TRBJ1-6; cdr3_aa: CSAREESSYNSPLHF
v_call: TRBV11-2; cdr3_length: 14; j_call: TRBJ2-7; cdr3_aa: CASSQANSNYEQYF
v_call: TRBV7-2; cdr3_length: 19; j_call: TRBJ2-6; cdr3_aa: CASSQDVPGGGAGANVLTF
v_call: TRBV19; cdr3_length: 16; j_call: TRBJ2-7; cdr3_aa: CASSIGFRGLSYEQYF
v_call: TRBV12-3/TRBV12-4; cdr3_length: 13; j_call: TRBJ1-1; cdr3_aa: CASSTQGGTEAFF
v_call: TRBV3-1; cdr3_length: 13; j_call: TRBJ2-7; cdr3_aa: CASSQGGTYEQYF
v_call: TRBV19; cdr3_length: 17; j_call: TRBJ1-5; cdr3_aa: CASSTTGGVYSNQPQHF
v_call: TRBV19; cdr3_length: 11; j_call: TRBJ1-1; cdr3_aa: CASSRLEKAFF
v_call: TRBV27; cdr3_length: 16; j_call: TRBJ1-2; cdr3_aa: CASSFRSARSNYGYTF